This is a list of T cell receptor beta chains from one sample in a study of blood T cell repertoires in COVID-19. Produced via immunoSEQ multiplex PCR; TCRdb's table is partial and in-frame only. Of 90,000 to 120,000 clones in the sample, about 80% are singletons; the top ten hold roughly 4%. Specimen: peripheral blood. The receptors shown here come from a man between 65 and 79 years old with acute or convalescent COVID-19. The CDR3 runs from the conserved cysteine through the conserved F or W. D genes are given only for firm matches. Only part of the rows carry a size: once, few, many, or a class if the clone is expanded.

j_call v_call clone_size d_call cdr3_aa
TRBJ2-7 TRBV7-2 NA NA CASSLAAGKGGYEQYF
TRBJ1-6 TRBV27 NA NA CASKLVGSGNNSPLHF
TRBJ1-1 TRBV14 NA NA CASSPGSFLNTEAFF
TRBJ2-7 TRBV6-5 NA TRBD1 CASRRQGQGEQYF
TRBJ2-1 TRBV7-9 once NA CASSLGQGNEQFF
TRBJ2-7 TRBV3-1/TRBV3-2 NA TRBD2 CASSFSGGAEEQYF
TRBJ2-2 TRBV6-2/TRBV6-3 NA TRBD1 CASSYDLDRGGELFF
TRBJ1-1 TRBV6-6 NA TRBD1 CASSAGTGRSAFF
TRBJ2-1 TRBV6-4 NA TRBD2 CASSPLAGGDNEQFF
TRBJ1-4 TRBV5-8 NA TRBD1 CASSLGGQVGSEKLFF
TRBJ1-3 TRBV15 NA NA CATSRDRGQFSGNTIYF
TRBJ2-3 TRBV10-3 once TRBD2 CAISSRRGAGADTQYF
TRBJ1-1 TRBV18 NA NA CASSLDSTEAFF
TRBJ2-3 TRBV19 NA NA CASSFLTDTQYF
TRBJ2-2 TRBV7-3 NA NA CASSYGTANTGELFF
TRBJ2-1 TRBV25-1 NA TRBD2 CASSRTSVYNEQFF
TRBJ2-2 TRBV19 NA NA CASNPDWNTGELFF
TRBJ2-1 TRBV3-1/TRBV3-2 NA TRBD1 CASSHGTVGNEQFF
TRBJ1-4 TRBV5-5 few NA CASSLVPATNEKLFF
TRBJ1-3 TRBV9 few NA CASSVVADASSGNTIYF
TRBJ1-1 TRBV4-1 NA NA CASSHPQNTEAFF
TRBJ1-1 TRBV27 NA NA CASSLHGEGPWDTEAFF
TRBJ2-7 TRBV7-2 NA TRBD2 CASSVAGISGEQYF
TRBJ1-2 TRBV2 NA NA CASSEAAAGDGYTF
TRBJ2-2 TRBV5-1 NA TRBD2 CASSLEASGYTGELFF
TRBJ2-7 TRBV20-1 NA NA CSARDINEQYF
TRBJ1-1 TRBV2 medium-sized NA CASSDRDTEAFF
TRBJ2-5 TRBV5-1 NA NA CASSLVGAGEETQYF
TRBJ1-1 TRBV19 NA NA CASSTGYGYTEAFF
TRBJ2-7 TRBV7-2 NA NA CASTPQRQGHEQYF
TRBJ1-2 TRBV9 few TRBD1 CASRGDREGYGYTF
TRBJ1-4 TRBV9 NA NA CASSAGGEKLFF
TRBJ2-1 TRBV4-1 NA TRBD2 CASSPSERGGPYNEQFF
TRBJ2-1 TRBV3-1/TRBV3-2 NA TRBD2 CASSQERGLAEYNEQFF
TRBJ1-1 TRBV9 NA TRBD1 CASSGRPGQGGTEAFF
TRBJ2-4 TRBV2 NA TRBD1 CASSVSLGQGIQYF